This section outlines one T cell receptor beta chain sequence together with its context. The data were taken from a study of cytomegalovirus exposure and HLA in healthy donors. J gave up 4 bases and V 4 bases, and 2 bases lay outside the gene matches. Germline CDR1 reads SGHRS; CDR2 reads YFSETQ. CDR3 length: 14 amino acids. A multiplex PCR was run with 60 Vbeta primers and 13 Jbeta primers. TCRdb's table, derived via immunoSEQ multiplex PCR, lists solely in-frame clones and lacks some. Counted here are around 180,000 clones, roughly three quarters occurring once; the ten biggest clones make up around 13%.

This TCR came from a woman aged 45 to 65 in good health and CMV-seropositive. The rearrangement uses TRBV5-1 and TRBJ1-1; TRBD1 aligns across 12 bases. The sequenced sample consisted of PBMCs. In DNA form, the CDR3 reads TGCGCCAGCAGCGTGGGACAGGGGGCCACTGAAGCTTTCTTT. As protein: CASSVGQGATEAFF.